This TCR beta chain was recovered during a study of cytomegalovirus exposure and HLA in healthy donors. The wider study: It was reported in a later analysis that the roughly 120 validation repertoires used the same platform as the roughly 640 first-cohort repertoires.

Measured with immunoSEQ multiplex PCR; TCRdb has only the in-frame clones, and not every one. The sample holds some 59,000 clones, roughly 87% seen once. Study conclusions and caveats: Cytomegalovirus-associated status was assigned to roughly 160 TCR beta chains. In vitro checks showed that a few CMV-associated chains really do target CMV antigens.

CDR3 length: 15 amino acids. Germline V gene data show CDR1 as MNHEY and CDR2 as SVGAGI. Germline trimming cut 2 bases from V and 1 base from J; bases unmatched to any gene: 3. About this clone: Its antigen remains unidentified.

The donors were in the approximately 130-subject validation cohort; that cohort was separate from the roughly 730-subject first cohort. This clonotype was sampled from a woman between 18 and 29 years old in good health and CMV-seropositive. The chain links TRBV6-5 to TRBJ1-2; TRBD1 aligns across 8 bases. Material for sequencing was PBMCs. In DNA, the CDR3 is TGTGCCAGCAGTTACCAGACAGGGGTTAACTATGGCTACACCTTC. This codes for CASSYQTGVNYGYTF.